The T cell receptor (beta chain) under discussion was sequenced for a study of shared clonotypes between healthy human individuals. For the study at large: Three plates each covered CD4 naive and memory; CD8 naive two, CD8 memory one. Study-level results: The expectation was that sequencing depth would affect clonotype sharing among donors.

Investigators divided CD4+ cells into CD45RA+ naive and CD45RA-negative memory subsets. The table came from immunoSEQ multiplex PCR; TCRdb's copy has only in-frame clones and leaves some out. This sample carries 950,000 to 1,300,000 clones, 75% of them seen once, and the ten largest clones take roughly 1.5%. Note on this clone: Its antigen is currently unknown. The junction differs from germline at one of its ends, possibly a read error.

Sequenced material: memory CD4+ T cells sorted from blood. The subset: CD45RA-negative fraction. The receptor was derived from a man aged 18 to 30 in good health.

The chain's CDR3 is CASSYGNVYEQYF. The CDR3, as DNA: TGTGCCAGCAGTTACGGAAACGTATACGAGCAGTACTTC. The rearrangement uses TRBV10-3 and TRBJ2-7, with unresolved D. In germline, CDR1 is ENHRY, CDR2 SYGVKD. The CDR3 has 13 amino acids.